The rows below give T cell receptor beta chains drawn from one sample of a study of cytomegalovirus exposure and HLA in healthy donors. Sequencing used immunoSEQ multiplex PCR; TCRdb keeps in-frame clones, though not all of them. The table shows 95,000 to 150,000 clones, with 70% to 85% occurring only once. Sample: PBMCs. The source is a woman aged 40 to 55 in good health and CMV-seropositive. Both conserved end residues are part of each CDR3. Fields, in order: V gene, D gene, CDR3 protein. A D gene is named only where the DNA matches it firmly.

>TRBV6-1|-
CASSESATGTSYEQYF
>TRBV29-1|TRBD2
CSVVLLAGRNNEQFF
>TRBV11-3|TRBD1
CASSAGQGDYEQYF
>TRBV6-6|TRBD1
CASSYRDRGEKLFF
>TRBV5-5|-
CASSPVGGSYEQYF
>TRBV27|-
CASSLFRDQPQHF
>TRBV7-8|TRBD2
CASSWLLAGGTYEQYF
>TRBV28|-
CASSFSTEAFF
>TRBV5-4|TRBD2
CASSPGLLLYNEQFF
>TRBV6-1|-
CASSFPTLHNEQFF
>TRBV6-5|-
CASSNIGGEAFF
>TRBV11-1|TRBD1
CASSTGTGGAGAFF
>TRBV7-8|TRBD2
CASSSSPTSGSYNEQFF
>TRBV19|-
CASSPASGNYGYTF
>TRBV6-1|-
CASSEARGGGYTF
>TRBV5-1|-
CASSLVGAHGYTF
>TRBV30|TRBD1
CAWTPGPGDSQPQHF
>TRBV11-2|TRBD1
CASSLGTGYHQETQYF
>TRBV6-1|-
CASSSNEYNEQFF
>TRBV18|TRBD1
CASSPELKRTGLTGELFF
>TRBV27|-
CASKGALRAYNEQFF
>TRBV19|TRBD1
CASSMGQVNTGELFF
>TRBV2|TRBD1
CASSEDRGYQETQYF
>TRBV30|TRBD1
CAWSGTGVKAFF
>TRBV9|TRBD2
CASSVGASGINEQFF
>TRBV2|-
CASSAGHSNQPQHF
>TRBV7-9|-
CASSSNRQDTGELFF
>TRBV19|TRBD2
CASSPKGVLSGGTYNEQFF
>TRBV11-2|TRBD2
CASSPRLAGGGNEQFF
>TRBV9|TRBD2
CASSARTSGTSWSYNEQFF
>TRBV6-4|-
CASMPPPGSAHEQYF
>TRBV2|-
CASSESGYGYTF
>TRBV4-2|TRBD2
CASSQPGTSAWGTGELFF
>TRBV5-4|TRBD2
CASSRERTSNDEQYF
>TRBV28|TRBD1
CASGTGPTQSYEQYF
>TRBV2|-
CASRDTLTETQYF
>TRBV11-2|-
CASSSGGYGYTF
>TRBV29-1|TRBD2
CSVGLAGGWSYNEQFF
>TRBV19|-
CASSIGGRGEQYF
>TRBV4-2|TRBD1
CASSQAMDRWGQETQYF
>TRBV6-5|-
CASSPVPNTEAFF
>TRBV12-5|-
CASGLPILNPYEQYF
>TRBV28|TRBD1
CASSSPASGQGVWHEQYF
>TRBV29-1|-
CSVVRASENTGELFF
>TRBV5-1|-
CASSFDRGTGTGELFF
>TRBV11-1|TRBD1
CASSARTGFNYGYTF
>TRBV7-9|-
CASSFRGEQYF
>TRBV10-1|-
CASREEAYNEQFF
>TRBV30|TRBD2
CAWSVGLAGGKETQYF
>TRBV13|TRBD1
CASSPQGRDYGYTF
>TRBV14|TRBD2
CASSQDDLAGVYYNEQFF
>TRBV28|-
CASRLSGVRDEQYF
>TRBV5-5|TRBD2
CASSPGLVHEQYF
>TRBV2|-
CASSVVGNQPQHF
>TRBV2|-
CASSERGLYQPQHF
>TRBV11-1|TRBD1
CASSLGDRSHF
>TRBV2|-
CASTFPGSSGANVLTF
>TRBV19|TRBD2
CASSIYGGTYEQYF